Presented here are 28 T cell receptor beta chains from one specimen sequenced in a study of T cell responses to AZD1222 COVID-19 vaccine (dated by TCRdb to the early 2020s). Receptor libraries were prepared by the immunoSEQ multiplex PCR assay. Not all clones reach the TCRdb copy of this immuneACCESS table, which keeps in-frame sequences only. Checked studies attribute under half of the gap to unresolved V genes and leave the rest unexplained. Present in this sample are more than 90,000 clones, roughly 86% of which were seen just once. The top ten clones comprise about 1.5% of the sample. The sample's time point, from its label and the paper: baseline before first vaccination. This material consisted of peripheral blood, taken on day 0 of AZD1222 vaccination. These receptors all stem from an adult in good health.

V is TRBV6-5 and J is TRBJ1-2, with D tentatively TRBD1 (5 bases). Germline V gene data show CDR1 as MNHEY and CDR2 as SVGAGI. The length of the CDR3 is 12 residues. V lost 8 bases to trimming and J lost 8 bases, with 15 bases between them. CDR3 in DNA: TGTGCCAGCGGAGCTGGGGGGATGGGCTACACCTTC. Protein product: CASGAGGMGYTF.

This chain connects TRBV7-2 to TRBJ2-7, with a tentative D call TRBD2 (5 bases). The CDR3 contains 13 residues. V was clipped by 0 bases and J by 6 bases, with 9 bases between them. CDR1 SGHTA and CDR2 FQGNSA come from the germline V gene. CDR3 region: CASSLASAGEQYF. In DNA form, the CDR3 reads TGTGCCAGCAGCTTAGCTTCCGCGGGCGAGCAGTACTTC.

The chain employs TRBV29-1 and TRBJ1-1; the D is unclear. Germline V CDR1 and CDR2: SQVTM, ANQGSEA. Trimming left V 0 bases short and J 6 bases short, with 8 bases between. CDR3 length: 12 amino acids. The CDR3 DNA reads as TGCAGCGTTGAAGATCTTGGGCCTGAAGCTTTCTTT. Translation gives CSVEDLGPEAFF.

CDR3 DNA sequence: TGTGCCAGCAGCTCCGAGGGCGCGTCGGACTATGGCTACACCTTC. Translated: CASSSEGASDYGYTF. V and J are TRBV7-8 and TRBJ1-2, with no clear D. V lost 4 bases to trimming and J lost 3 bases, with 15 bases between them. Germline V gives CDR1 SGHVS, CDR2 FQNEAQ. The CDR3 totals 15 residues.

The V and J genes are TRBV10-1 and TRBJ1-1; no reliable D call. This CDR3 is 15 amino acids long. Germline CDR1 reads WNHNN; CDR2 reads SYGVQD (reference sequence). V was clipped by 3 bases and J by 1 base, with 12 bases between them. CDR3 region: CASSEPTRGNTEAFF. The DNA of the CDR3 is TGCGCCAGCAGTGAACCGACCCGGGGGAACACTGAAGCTTTCTTT.

This chain links TRBV3-1 (or the pseudogene TRBV3-2) with TRBJ1-5; D uncertain. There are 14 residues in the CDR3. Deletions cut 4 bases from V and 4 bases from J, with 11 bases between. Germline values: CDR1 LGHDT, CDR2 YNNKEL (reference sequence). The CDR3: CASSPWTENQPQHF. The CDR3 nucleotides read TGTGCCAGCAGCCCCTGGACGGAGAATCAGCCCCAGCATTTT.

In this sample, this clone turned up a few times. The chain employs TRBV7-2 and TRBJ2-5; 7 positions agree with TRBD1. Germline V gene lookup returns CDR1 SGHTA and CDR2 FQGNSA. The CDR3 is made up of 16 amino acids. V dropped 5 bases and J dropped 2; count of bases not matched to a gene: 11. This chain's CDR3 is CASSLRTGRQQETQYF. CDR3 DNA sequence: TGTGCCAGCAGCCTTCGGACAGGCCGACAGCAAGAGACCCAGTACTTC.

The genes are TRBV28 and TRBJ1-4, with 11 nucleotides matching TRBD1. The CDR3 runs to 16 residues. Germline V gives CDR1 MDHEN, CDR2 SYDVKM. V gave up 5 bases and J gave up 5 bases; unmatched junction bases: 7. For the CDR3, the DNA is TGTGCCAGCAGTCAAGGACAGGGGGCGACGAATGAAAAACTGTTTTTT. This gives the protein CASSQGQGATNEKLFF.

The rearrangement links TRBV5-6 to TRBJ2-7; possibly TRBD2 for D (6 bases). There are 14 residues in the CDR3. Looked up from germline, CDR1 is SGHDT and CDR2 is YYEEEE. V was trimmed by 3 bases and J by 2 bases, leaving 12 bases between them. The CDR3 coding sequence is TGTGCCAGCAGCTCGGGACTCGGAACCTACGAGCAGTACTTC. The encoded protein is CASSSGLGTYEQYF. Complete variable domain (other parts from reference TRBV5-6 and TRBJ2-7): DAGVTQSPTHLIKTRGQQVTLRCSPKSGHDTVSWYQQALGQGPQFIFQYYEEEERQRGNFPDRFSGHQFPNYSSELNVNALLLGDSALYLCASSSGLGTYEQYFGPGTRLTVT.

V gene TRBV27 combines with J gene TRBJ1-2; TRBD1 agrees at 7 bases. This CDR3 is 13 amino acids long. J lost 8 bases, V lost 2 bases, and 5 bases had no gene match. Germline CDR1 and CDR2: MNHEY and SMNVEV (reference sequence). The CDR3 loop is CASSLQGGIGYTF. CDR3 bases: TGTGCCAGCAGTTTACAGGGGGGGATCGGCTACACCTTC.

The chain links TRBV27 to TRBJ2-7; tentative D call: TRBD2 (5 bases). Germline CDR1 is MNHEY and CDR2 is SMNVEV (reference sequence). The CDR3 covers 17 residues. V lost 5 bases and J lost 0, with 20 bases in between. For the CDR3, the DNA is TGTGCCAGCAGTCCCGAGGCGGGCGGTCTAAGCTCCTACGAGCAGTACTTC. It yields the protein CASSPEAGGLSSYEQYF.

The chain links TRBV2 to TRBJ2-1, with 8 bases matching TRBD1. With 3 bases clipped from V and 5 bases from J, the junction kept 9 bases outside the gene matches. This CDR3 has 16 residues. Germline lookup yields CDR1 SNHLY and CDR2 FYNNEI. The CDR3 protein is CASSERQQGENNEQFF. Here the CDR3 DNA reads TGTGCCAGCAGTGAGAGGCAACAGGGGGAAAACAATGAGCAGTTCTTC. The whole variable domain, remainder taken from reference TRBV2 and TRBJ2-1, is EPEVTQTPSHQVTQMGQEVILRCVPISNHLYFYWYRQILGQKVEFLVSFYNNEISEKSEIFDDQFSVERPDGSNFTLKIRSTKLEDSAMYFCASSERQQGENNEQFFGPGTRLTVL.

The chain recombines TRBV7-2 with TRBJ2-4; TRBD1 is a possible D gene (5 bases). Trimming removed 4 bases at V and 3 bases at J, with 10 bases between. In germline, CDR1 is SGHTA, CDR2 FQGNSA. This CDR3 contains 14 residues. CDR3 nucleotide sequence: TGTGCCAGCAGCTCGGACACCGACAAAAACATTCAGTACTTC. Its translation is CASSSDTDKNIQYF.

J is TRBJ2-3 and V is TRBV6-4, with 9 positions matching TRBD2. J gave up 4 bases and V 3 bases, and 5 bases lay outside the gene matches. The CDR3 loop spans 15 amino acids. Germline lookup yields CDR1 MRHNA and CDR2 SNTAGT. CDR3 protein: CASSDRREGPDTQYF. The CDR3 region has the DNA TGTGCCAGCAGTGATCGGCGGGAGGGCCCAGATACGCAGTATTTT.

The chain combines TRBV27 with TRBJ2-2; D is unclear. In germline, CDR1 is MNHEY, CDR2 SMNVEV (reference sequence). This CDR3 has 14 amino acids. The V gene lost 4 bases and the J gene lost 5 bases, with 11 bases spanning the gap. This chain's CDR3 is CASSWAVGTGELFF. The CDR3 nucleotides are TGTGCCAGCAGTTGGGCAGTAGGAACCGGGGAGCTGTTTTTT.

The V and J genes are TRBV18 and TRBJ1-1, with a tentative D call TRBD1 (5 bases). The CDR3 extends over 13 amino acids. V lost 4 bases, J lost 1 base, and 7 bases lay in between. Germline CDR1 reads KGHSH; CDR2 reads LQKENI. CDR3: CASSLDRNTEAFF. DNA of the CDR3: TGTGCCAGCTCACTAGACAGGAACACTGAAGCTTTCTTT.

J is TRBJ1-1 and V is TRBV19; D ambiguous. CDR1 is LNHDA, CDR2 SQIVND, per germline (reference sequence). CDR3 length: 13 residues. The V end lost 3 bases, the J end lost 3 bases, and 8 bases lay between the germline ends. CDR3: CASSMGRYTEAFF. Written as DNA, the CDR3 is TGTGCCAGTAGTATGGGAAGATACACTGAAGCTTTCTTT.

This rearrangement joins TRBV19 to TRBJ2-3, with 12 bases that match TRBD2. Germline loops: CDR1 LNHDA, CDR2 SQIVND (reference sequence). This CDR3 is 19 amino acids long. V lost 1 base to trimming and J lost 5 bases; unmatched junction nucleotides: 13. Written as DNA, the CDR3 is TGTGCCAGTAGTATAGGCCTAGCGGGAGGGCCAAGAATAGGAGATACGCAGTATTTT. Amino acid sequence: CASSIGLAGGPRIGDTQYF.

V gene TRBV5-1 combines with J gene TRBJ1-2, with 7 bases identical to TRBD1. CDR3 size: 15 residues. J was trimmed by 3 bases and V by 2 bases; bases with no gene match: 7. Germline V gene data show CDR1 as SGHRS and CDR2 as YFSETQ. CDR3 nucleotides: TGCGCCAGCAGCTTTGGTCCTGGGACAGACTATGGCTACACCTTC. Protein: CASSFGPGTDYGYTF.

V and J are TRBV5-1 and TRBJ2-7; TRBD1 matches 10 bases. This CDR3 contains 16 residues. The V gene end was trimmed by 1 base and the J gene end by 4 bases; junction bases not matched to a gene: 8. Germline CDR1 SGHRS, CDR2 YFSETQ. The CDR3: CASSLNAGQGSYEQYF. The CDR3 DNA reads as TGCGCCAGCAGCTTGAATGCGGGACAGGGGTCTTACGAGCAGTACTTC.

The V gene is TRBV19, the J gene TRBJ2-3; perhaps TRBD2 as D (7 bases). The CDR3 consists of 13 residues. Per germline, CDR1 LNHDA and CDR2 SQIVND (reference sequence). V shed 8 bases and J shed 4 bases, with 13 bases lying between them. The CDR3 loop is CASRIGGADTQYF. The CDR3 DNA follows: TGTGCCAGTCGAATAGGGGGGGCAGATACGCAGTATTTT.

The chain has TRBV28 and TRBJ1-6; unclear D gene. The length of the CDR3 is 10 residues. Germline V gene lookup returns CDR1 MDHEN and CDR2 SYDVKM. Trimming stripped 4 bases from V and 12 bases from J, with 4 bases between. Here the CDR3 reads CASSSRPLHF. Written as DNA, the CDR3 is TGTGCCAGCAGTTCCCGACCCCTCCACTTT.

To note about this clone: The same CDR3 can be traced to other DNA sequences in this sample. This sequence joins TRBV7-2 and TRBJ2-7; D is possibly TRBD2 (6 bases). Germline lookup yields CDR1 SGHTA and CDR2 FQGNSA. Trimming left V 3 bases short and J 0 bases short, with 6 bases between. The CDR3 spans 13 residues. The CDR3 sequence: CASSFSGSYEQYF. CDR3 coding DNA: TGTGCCAGCAGCTTTAGCGGCTCCTACGAGCAGTACTTC.

The V and J genes are TRBV4-3 and TRBJ1-1; D is undetermined. CDR3 length equals 13 residues. V gave up 0 bases and J gave up 1 base, with 3 bases separating them. Germline V lookup: CDR1 LGHNA, CDR2 YSLEER. The CDR3 region is CASSQDKNTEAFF. The CDR3 DNA reads as TGCGCCAGCAGCCAAGACAAGAACACTGAAGCTTTCTTT.

This chain's CDR3 is CASSKGNNSPLHF. The CDR3 DNA reads as TGTGCCAGTAGTAAGGGAAATAATTCACCCCTCCACTTT. The J gene is TRBJ1-6, the V gene TRBV19; D remains ambiguous. The CDR3 sequence is 13 residues long. Trimming stripped 4 bases from V and 5 bases from J, with 6 bases between. Per the germline V gene, CDR1 is LNHDA and CDR2 is SQIVND (reference sequence).

The CDR3 reads CASSESSPRSPSPLHF. The CDR3 nucleotides read TGCGCCAGCAGTGAGTCAAGTCCCCGGAGCCCCTCACCCCTCCACTTT. The chain employs TRBV10-1 and TRBJ1-6; D unresolved. Germline assignment: CDR1 WNHNN and CDR2 SYGVQD (reference sequence). There are 16 residues in the CDR3. The V and J ends lost 0 bases and 10 bases respectively, with 16 bases between them.

This clone was counted at least ten times. The CDR3 region has the DNA TGTGCCAGCATCAGGACAGGTGACACCGGGGAGCTGTTTTTT. It codes for CASIRTGDTGELFF. The chain couples TRBV27 to TRBJ2-2, with 7 nucleotides matching TRBD1. The CDR3 is 14 residues long. V lost 7 bases, J lost 3 bases, and 5 bases stayed unmatched. Germline CDR1 reads MNHEY; CDR2 reads SMNVEV (reference sequence).

This sequence joins TRBV27 and TRBJ2-7; a possible D gene is TRBD1 (5 bases). V lost 6 bases to trimming and J lost 3 bases, with 18 bases between them. CDR3 size: 15 residues. Germline CDR1 is MNHEY and CDR2 is SMNVEV (reference sequence). This chain's CDR3 is CASSIGPTESYEQYF. The CDR3 DNA is TGTGCCAGCAGCATAGGTCCGACAGAAAGCTACGAGCAGTACTTC.